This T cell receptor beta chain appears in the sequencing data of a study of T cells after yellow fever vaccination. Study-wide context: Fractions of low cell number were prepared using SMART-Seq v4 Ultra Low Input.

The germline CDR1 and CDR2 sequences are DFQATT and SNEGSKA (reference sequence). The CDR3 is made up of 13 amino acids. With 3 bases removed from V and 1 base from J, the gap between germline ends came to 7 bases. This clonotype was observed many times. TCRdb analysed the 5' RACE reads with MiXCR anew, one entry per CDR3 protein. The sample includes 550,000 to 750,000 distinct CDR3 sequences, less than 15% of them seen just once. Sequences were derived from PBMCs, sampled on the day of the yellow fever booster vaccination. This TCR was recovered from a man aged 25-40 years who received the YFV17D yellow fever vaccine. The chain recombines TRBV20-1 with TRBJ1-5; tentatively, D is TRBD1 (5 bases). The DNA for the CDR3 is TGCAGTGCTAGGGGGGACAGCAATCAGCCCCAGCATTTT. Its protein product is CSARGDSNQPQHF.